This T cell receptor beta chain was profiled in a study of tissue T cells after allogeneic stem cell transplantation (dated by TCRdb to the early 2020s). Background for the entire study: Using research autopsies of patients with and without GVHD, plus mouse models of GVHD, the study profiled TCR beta repertoires across many tissues. The human arm was a prospective observational study without blinding or randomization. Broad study findings and their caveats: Blood and spleen T cells captured only a limited portion of the TCR repertoire detected in tissues, in both patients and mice. Only a few T cell clones appeared in more than one patient, yet motif-based clustering showed tissue-specific repertoire signatures that were shared between patients. Which tissue TCRs were alloreactive or antigen-specific was not determined in the study, and some of the clones might have been host cells that persisted. A small and clinically heterogeneous patient cohort was studied, and sampling depth was acknowledged as a limitation. Within patients, how anatomically similar tissues were was a major factor shaping TCR repertoire composition, regardless of disease or transplant status.

This clone was counted between two and nine times. Its antigen target is currently unknown. Gene labels and germline sequences for this entry follow the mouse. The read terminates 1 residue before the CDR3 end, so the remaining end is supplied by the germline J gene. Per the germline V gene, GKSSPN is the CDR1 and SITVG is the CDR2. Including the terminal cysteine and phenylalanine, the CDR3 comprises 12 residues. Part of the CDR3 DNA is given, 33 bases translated from base 1. V loses 0 bases at its end and J loses 4 bases; junction bases beyond the gene matches: 0. Preparation of the library involved the immunoSEQ multiplex PCR assay. Adaptive Biotechnologies performed the TCRbeta CDR3 sequencing at survey depth and reported CDR3 sequences, V/J genes, productive frequency and template counts. Amplification of TCR beta CDR3 regions was performed from genomic DNA rather than from RNA. For the original study's pipeline: Jensen-Shannon divergence was used to quantify pairwise repertoire overlap between tissues, with a value of 1 indicating complete divergence and a value of 0 indicating identical repertoires. Tissues were clustered by single-linkage agglomerative hierarchical clustering of pairwise JSD values, and the clustering results were displayed as dendrograms. GLIPH2 was run on all patient samples with simulation_depth 1000, kmer_min_depth 3 and cdr3_length_cutoff 8, and groups with more than two unique CDR3s were retained. A standardized tissue-overlap score was calculated by extrapolating Jaccard GLIPH-group overlap across patients to a standard repertoire size of 1000 clones. Linear mixed-effect models, with tissue as a fixed effect and individual as a random effect, were used to test how diversity related to clinical or experimental variables. What TCRdb holds here is the immuneACCESS table cut down to in-frame rearrangements. Part of the clones is not present; checked against another copy, under half of the missing clones reflect an unresolved V gene, and the others are unexplained. V and J calls and clone size are as listed in that table; D and trimming were resolved from the DNA. Within this sample are around 51,000 clones, with around 66% of them counted one time only. The ten largest clones capture around 0.5% of the sample.

Rearrangement joined TRBV31 to TRBJ2-7; 7 nucleotides in the junction match TRBD2. Sequenced sample: sorted cells pooled from one or two spleens. This receptor was identified in a pool of C57BL/6 mice in good health. The covered CDR3 bases are TGTGCCTGGAGTCTGACTGGGTATGAACAGTAC. Translated, it gives CAWSLTGYEQY. The whole CDR3 sequence is CAWSLTGYEQYF.